The T cell receptor beta chain described here comes from a study of PD-1 blockade in mismatch repair-deficient tumors. Broader study findings: Tumor-resident clones, often undetectable pretreatment in blood, expanded then contracted after pembrolizumab.

The CDR3 sequence is 16 residues long. CDR1 is LNHDA and CDR2 is SQIVND in the germline V gene (reference sequence). The V and J ends lost 2 bases and 0 bases respectively, with 12 bases between them. As concerns this clone: Its target is unknown.

The method was immunoSEQ multiplex PCR; TCRdb's version includes in-frame clones alone and lacks a portion of them. The table includes under 95,000 clones, around 80% detected once. The chain joins TRBV19 to TRBJ2-3; no reliable D call. This material consisted of peripheral blood, taken 44 weeks after starting pembrolizumab. This receptor was taken from an adult with mismatch repair-deficient cancer. CDR3 nucleotides: TGTGCCAGTAGTATAACTCCGGAGCCTAGCACAGATACGCAGTATTTT. Its translation is CASSITPEPSTDTQYF.